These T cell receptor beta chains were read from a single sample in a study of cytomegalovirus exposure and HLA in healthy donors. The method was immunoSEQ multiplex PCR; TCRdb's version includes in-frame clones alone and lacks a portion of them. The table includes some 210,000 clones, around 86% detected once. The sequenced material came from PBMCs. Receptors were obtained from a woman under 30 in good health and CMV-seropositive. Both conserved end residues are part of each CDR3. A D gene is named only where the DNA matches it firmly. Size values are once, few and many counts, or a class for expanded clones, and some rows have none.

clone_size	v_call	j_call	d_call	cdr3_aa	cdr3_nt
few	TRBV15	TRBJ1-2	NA	CATSRDDSNYGYTF	TGTGCCACCAGCAGAGACGACAGCAACTATGGCTACACCTTC
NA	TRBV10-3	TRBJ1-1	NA	CAISERDTEAFF	TGTGCCATCAGTGAACGGGACACTGAAGCTTTCTTT
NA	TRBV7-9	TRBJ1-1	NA	CASSPVHLANTEAFF	TGTGCCAGCAGCCCCGTGCATTTGGCGAACACTGAAGCTTTCTTT
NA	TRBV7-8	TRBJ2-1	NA	CASSLRTAYSYNEQFF	TGTGCCAGCAGCCTCCGGACAGCTTACTCCTACAATGAGCAGTTCTTC
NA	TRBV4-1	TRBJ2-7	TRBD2	CASSQGFSTSATYEQYF	TGCGCCAGCAGCCAAGGATTTTCGACTAGCGCCACCTACGAGCAGTACTTC
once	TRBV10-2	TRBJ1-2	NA	CASSESFKASYGYTF	TGCGCCAGCAGTGAGTCGTTTAAAGCCTCATATGGCTACACCTTC
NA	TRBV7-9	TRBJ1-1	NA	CASSLAGASQAFF	TGTGCCAGCAGCCTCGCAGGTGCCTCTCAAGCTTTCTTT
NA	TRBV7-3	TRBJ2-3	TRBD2	CASSSGTTADTQYF	TGTGCCAGCAGCTCCGGGACTACAGCAGATACGCAGTATTTT
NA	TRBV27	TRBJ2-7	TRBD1	CASSLSGQGVYYEQYF	TGTGCCAGCAGTTTATCGGGACAGGGGGTATACTACGAGCAGTACTTC
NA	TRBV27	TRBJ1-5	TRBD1	CASSTDRDSNQPQHF	TGTGCCAGCAGTACCGACAGGGATAGCAATCAGCCCCAGCATTTT
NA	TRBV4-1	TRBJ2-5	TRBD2	CASSQDAIAGVGETQYF	TGCGCCAGCAGCCAAGATGCGATAGCGGGAGTCGGGGAGACCCAGTACTTC
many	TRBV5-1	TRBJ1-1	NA	CASSSSVNTEAFF	TGCGCCAGCAGCTCTTCGGTGAACACTGAAGCTTTCTTT